This TCR beta chain comes out of a study of cytomegalovirus exposure and HLA in healthy donors. Study-wide context: The roughly 110 validation repertoires used the same platform as the 666 first-cohort repertoires, a later analysis reported. Regarding the study as a whole: The tendency of first-cohort TCR clusters to co-occur in the approximately 110 validation repertoires was identified by a subsequent analysis. The investigators catalogued 150 to 200 TCR beta chains as cytomegalovirus-associated. Under in vitro conditions, a few CMV-associated chains were confirmed as specific for CMV antigens.

This table comes from immunoSEQ multiplex PCR, and its TCRdb copy is limited to in-frame clones, with some not included. The repertoire includes 150,000 to 200,000 clones, 85% of them detected once, and over 2% sits in the top ten. In regard to this clone: Its antigen is undetermined.

The CDR3 spans 16 residues. Germline CDR1 SQVTM, CDR2 ANQGSEA. Trimming removed 1 base at V and 2 bases at J, with 17 bases between. Sequencing input: PBMCs. The genes are TRBV29-1 and TRBJ2-5; weak D call: TRBD2 (6 bases). The TCR sequence derives from a man aged 25 to 40 in good health and CMV-seropositive. For the CDR3, the DNA is TGCAGCGTTGAAGGGGGAGAAGGAGGGTCTCAAGAGACCCAGTACTTC. Its protein is CSVEGGEGGSQETQYF.